The 14 T cell receptor beta chains in this list originate from one sample, sequenced in a study of blood T cell repertoires in COVID-19. Generated by immunoSEQ multiplex PCR, the TCRdb table keeps only in-frame clones and is missing some. The sample includes 100,000 to 140,000 clones, 85% to 95% of them seen just once. The sample taken for sequencing was peripheral blood. The receptors derive from a woman in her twenties or thirties with acute or convalescent COVID-19.

This chain connects TRBV11-2 to TRBJ1-2; D possibly corresponds to TRBD1 (6 bases). The CDR3 spans 13 residues. In germline, CDR1 is SGHAT, CDR2 FQNNGV. V lost 5 bases and J 8 bases, leaving 15 bases between the germline ends. The CDR3 reads CASSPTGRQGYTF. For the CDR3, the DNA is TGTGCCAGCAGCCCCACAGGGCGACAAGGCTACACCTTC.

This clone turned up a few times. The chain is built from TRBV11-2 and TRBJ1-1; TRBD1 matches 9 bases. This CDR3 is built from 15 residues. Germline assignment: CDR1 SGHAT and CDR2 FQNNGV. V shed 5 bases and J 6 bases; nucleotides not matched to a gene: 10. Written as DNA, the CDR3 is TGTGCCAGCAGCACTAACAGGGGGCGGATTTCTGAAGCTTTCTTT. As protein: CASSTNRGRISEAFF.

J is TRBJ1-2 and V is TRBV4-1; D call uncertain. V shed 0 bases and J shed 3 bases, with 11 bases lying between them. CDR3 length equals 15 residues. Germline V gene lookup returns CDR1 MGHRA and CDR2 YSYEKL. As DNA, the CDR3 is TGCGCCAGCAGCCAAGACCCGGGAGGAGACTATGGCTACACCTTC. Encoded protein: CASSQDPGGDYGYTF.

The chain employs TRBV27 and TRBJ1-1; tentatively, D is TRBD1 (5 bases). Germline V gene lookup returns CDR1 MNHEY and CDR2 SMNVEV (reference sequence). The CDR3 length is 14 residues. V lost 11 bases, J lost 1 base, and 17 bases lay in between. The CDR3, as DNA: TGTGCCTCGAGGCAGGGTCTTCGGAACACTGAAGCTTTCTTT. Translating it yields CASRQGLRNTEAFF.

This chain joins TRBV15 and TRBJ2-5; D unresolved. The CDR3 runs 14 residues. V lost 0 bases to trimming and J lost 3 bases, with 8 bases between them. Per germline, CDR1 LNHNV and CDR2 YYDKDF (reference sequence). The CDR3 loop is CATSRDRSEETQYF. In nucleotides, the CDR3 is TGTGCCACCAGCAGAGATCGTTCCGAAGAGACCCAGTACTTC.

The chain recombines TRBV28 with TRBJ1-2; perhaps TRBD1 as D (6 bases). The CDR3 consists of 14 residues. Trimming pared 8 bases from V and 14 bases from J, leaving 27 bases between. Germline CDR1 and CDR2: MDHEN and SYDVKM. CDR3 loop: CASLSDNVQGLGTF. DNA for the CDR3: TGTGCCAGCCTCTCAGATAACGTACAGGGTCTGGGAACCTTC.

V usage is TRBV29-1 and J usage is TRBJ2-7, with D perhaps TRBD1 (6 bases). V lost 4 bases, J lost 5 bases, and 9 bases lay in between. This CDR3 is 11 amino acids long. Germline V CDR1 and CDR2: SQVTM, ANQGSEA. For the CDR3, the DNA is TGCAGCGTTGGACAGGCCAACGAGCAGTACTTC. Translating it yields CSVGQANEQYF.

The chain combines TRBV28 with TRBJ1-4; a weak D match, TRBD1 (6 bases). CDR3 length: 14 amino acids. From germline, CDR1 is MDHEN and CDR2 SYDVKM. Trimming pared 6 bases from V and 5 bases from J, leaving 13 bases between. CDR3 protein: CASRMRQANEKLFF. CDR3 nucleotide sequence: TGTGCCAGCAGAATGAGACAGGCGAATGAAAAACTGTTTTTT.

The CDR3 DNA sequence: TGTGCCAGCAGCTTGACAGGGGTAACTGAAGCTTTCTTT. Its protein is CASSLTGVTEAFF. The chain employs TRBV7-9 and TRBJ1-1; 8 nucleotides line up with TRBD1. After removal of 3 bases from V and 5 bases from J, the junction contained 2 bases not matched to a gene. This CDR3 comprises 13 residues. Germline V CDR1 and CDR2: SEHNR, FQNEAQ (reference sequence). The full variable domain, with the rest looked up from reference TRBV7-9 and TRBJ1-1, is DTGVSQNPRHKITKRGQNVTFRCDPISEHNRLYWYRQTLGQGPEFLTYFQNEAQLEKSRLLSDRFSAERPKGSFSTLEIQRTEQGDSAMYLCASSLTGVTEAFFGQGTRLTVV.

The genes are TRBV7-9 and TRBJ2-1; 8 bases line up with TRBD2. V was pared by 7 bases and J by 2 bases, with 7 bases of the junction left unmatched. The CDR3 consists of 15 residues. The V gene's germline CDR1 is SEHNR and CDR2 FQNEAQ (reference sequence). The DNA for the CDR3 is TGTGCCAGCACCGCCGGGAGGGTGGCCTACAATGAGCAGTTCTTC. Translated: CASTAGRVAYNEQFF.

V is TRBV5-1 and J is TRBJ1-1; D call uncertain. The CDR3 runs 17 residues. Trimming took 0 bases from V and 2 from J, leaving 17 bases between them. Germline V gene lookup returns CDR1 SGHRS and CDR2 YFSETQ. In DNA form, the CDR3 reads TGCGCCAGCAGCTTGGCAGGTTATTGGCAGAACAACACTGAAGCTTTCTTT. It encodes CASSLAGYWQNNTEAFF. Looking up the rest from reference TRBV5-1 and TRBJ1-1 gives the full variable domain: KAGVTQTPRYLIKTRGQQVTLSCSPISGHRSVSWYQQTPGQGLQFLFEYFSETQRNKGNFPGRFSGRQFSNSRSEMNVSTLELGDSALYLCASSLAGYWQNNTEAFFGQGTRLTVV.

The rearrangement uses TRBV9 and TRBJ2-3; TRBD2 aligns across 7 bases. This CDR3 is 20 amino acids long. V shed 3 bases, J shed 3 bases, and the junction held 22 bases outside the gene matches. Germline V gene lookup returns CDR1 SGDLS and CDR2 YYNGEE. The chain's CDR3 is CASSEETYTRGREGTDTQYF. CDR3 in DNA: TGTGCCAGCAGCGAAGAAACTTACACCCGAGGTAGGGAGGGGACAGATACGCAGTATTTT.

V usage is TRBV7-9 and J usage is TRBJ1-1; D is perhaps TRBD1 (6 bases). V lost 7 bases, J lost 6 bases, and 15 bases lay in between. Germline V lookup: CDR1 SEHNR, CDR2 FQNEAQ (reference sequence). This CDR3 spans 13 amino acids. CDR3 nucleotide sequence: TGTGCCAGCATCAAAGACCAGGGGTCTGAAGCTTTCTTT. Translation: CASIKDQGSEAFF.

This sequence joins TRBV28 and TRBJ1-2; D gene unclear. Germline lookup yields CDR1 MDHEN and CDR2 SYDVKM. Trimming shortened V by 4 bases and J by 4 bases, and 16 bases separated the two germline ends. There are 15 residues in the CDR3. CDR3 DNA sequence: TGTGCCAGCAGTTCCCCATCGGGTATCGGCTATGGCTACACCTTC. Amino acids: CASSSPSGIGYGYTF.